Sequencing of this T cell receptor beta chain was carried out in a study of T cells in pancreatic ductal adenocarcinoma. Findings and caveats of the study: The resected cohort was biased toward the minority with early-stage disease. Unique clonotypes were roughly 8-fold more numerous in blood than in tumor.

TCRdb's table, derived via immunoSEQ multiplex PCR, lists solely in-frame clones and lacks some. Here the sample spans around 94,000 clones, more than 90% being singletons. The ends were cut back, 5 bases at V and 1 base at J, with 16 bases in the middle. Germline-derived CDR1 and CDR2 are LGHNA and YSLEER. CDR3 size: 16 residues. Selected pancreatic ductal adenocarcinoma patients had undergone surgery without neoadjuvant therapy. Concerning this clone itself: No antigen is known for it.

Sequencing was performed on PBMCs. This TCR came from a human donor with pancreatic ductal adenocarcinoma. The rearrangement joins TRBV4-3 to TRBJ2-3, with D possibly TRBD2 on 5 matching bases. CDR3 sequence: CASSGKTGLGTDTQYF. CDR3 DNA sequence: TGCGCCAGCAGCGGGAAGACGGGGTTGGGCACAGATACGCAGTATTTT.